Below are 9 T cell receptor beta chains sequenced from a single sample in a study of post-analysis software for immune sequencing data. Whole-study findings and limits: Patients carried roughly 5 TRBV segments more frequently than controls did, and TRBV5-6, TRBV5-1 and TRBV20-1 were among them.

The antigens of these receptors remain unknown. Prepared libraries of TCR beta cDNA carried unique molecular identifiers. TCRdb redid the calling of the PCR reads with MiXCR, one entry per CDR3 protein. The sample has hundreds of thousands of distinct CDR3 sequences, over 45% seen once. The sample consisted of blood. These receptors all stem from a girl aged 2-10 years with multiple sclerosis.

This clonotype was detected only a few times. The rearrangement links TRBV20-1 to TRBJ1-6; 8 bases map to TRBD1. Trimming took 6 bases from V and 6 from J; bases not matched to a gene: 4. CDR3 length: 13 amino acids. Germline V gives CDR1 DFQATT, CDR2 SNEGSKA (reference sequence). Written as DNA, the CDR3 is TGCAGTGCGTACAGGGGGGGTAATTCACCCCTCCACTTT. Translating gives CSAYRGGNSPLHF.

This chain connects TRBV9 to TRBJ2-1, with a possible D match to TRBD2 (6 bases). V shed 3 bases and J shed 6 bases, with 10 bases lying between them. Looked up from germline, CDR1 is SGDLS and CDR2 is YYNGEE. This CDR3 has 13 amino acids. The CDR3 loop reads CASSGTSSNEQFF. CDR3 DNA: TGTGCCAGCAGCGGTACTAGCAGCAATGAGCAGTTCTTC.

This clonotype has a handful of counts. The chain couples TRBV11-2 to TRBJ1-1; D unresolved. Germline lookup yields CDR1 SGHAT and CDR2 FQNNGV. This CDR3 is built from 13 residues. Trimming removed 5 bases from V and 4 bases from J, with 11 bases in between. The CDR3 region is CASSPPARTEAFF. DNA for the CDR3: TGTGCCAGCAGCCCCCCGGCGCGCACTGAAGCTTTCTTT.

The chain recombines TRBV5-1 with TRBJ2-1; 7 bases match TRBD2. The CDR3 totals 14 residues. Trimming cost V 6 bases and J 2 bases; bases outside gene matches: 5. CDR1 and CDR2 from the germline V gene are SGHRS and YFSETQ. CDR3 in DNA: TGCGCCAGCATGGGGGGGATCACCTACAATGAGCAGTTCTTC. It translates to CASMGGITYNEQFF. The entire variable domain, with the rest obtained from reference TRBV5-1 and TRBJ2-1, is as follows: KAGVTQTPRYLIKTRGQQVTLSCSPISGHRSVSWYQQTPGQGLQFLFEYFSETQRNKGNFPGRFSGRQFSNSRSEMNVSTLELGDSALYLCASMGGITYNEQFFGPGTRLTVL.

The chain has TRBV12-3 or TRBV12-4 and TRBJ1-1; the D is unclear. The CDR3 has 12 amino acids. Deletions cut 2 bases from V and 10 bases from J, with 11 bases between. This CDR3 is CASSLTRTSAFF. Here the CDR3 DNA reads TGTGCCAGCAGTTTAACACGGACCTCAGCTTTCTTT.

About this clonotype itself: Germline is not matched at one junction end, which may reflect a read error. The chain is built from TRBV6-5 and TRBJ1-2, with 8 bases that match TRBD1. CDR1 MNHEY and CDR2 SVGAGI come from the germline V gene. The CDR3 contains 15 residues. CDR3 DNA sequence: TGTGCCAGCAGTTCGGACAGGGTCAGGACCTATGGCCACACCTTC. The encoded protein is CASSSDRVRTYGHTF.

The rearrangement joins TRBV20-1 to TRBJ2-1; D gene uncertain. The CDR3 contains 11 residues. In germline, CDR1 is DFQATT, CDR2 SNEGSKA (reference sequence). Trimming removed 5 bases at V and 4 bases at J, with 6 bases between. The CDR3 loop reads CSAGEYNEQFF. DNA for the CDR3: TGCAGTGCTGGGGAATACAATGAGCAGTTCTTC.

The rearrangement uses TRBV4-1 and TRBJ2-3; TRBD1 aligns across 7 bases. In germline, CDR1 is MGHRA, CDR2 YSYEKL. Germline trimming cut 9 bases from V and 8 bases from J; bases unmatched to any gene: 8. CDR3 size: 12 residues. The CDR3 region is CASEDPGGTQYF. DNA for the CDR3: TGCGCCAGTGAGGACCCAGGGGGTACGCAGTATTTT.

This clonotype was observed a handful of times. The chain has TRBV5-1 and TRBJ1-2; TRBD1 matches 8 bases. Germline CDR1 and CDR2: SGHRS and YFSETQ. V lost 3 bases and J lost 4; bases outside the gene matches: 2. The CDR3 spans 13 residues. In nucleotides, the CDR3 is TGCGCCAGCAGCTGGACAGGGCTCTATGGCTACACCTTC. It specifies CASSWTGLYGYTF.